A selection of T cell receptor beta chains follows, all from one sample in a study of blood T cell repertoires in COVID-19. The protocol was immunoSEQ multiplex PCR, while the TCRdb copy is restricted to in-frame clones and leaves out a portion. This sample yields 90,000 or so clones, of which approximately 86% are seen a single time; approximately 1.3% belongs to the top ten. The material sequenced was peripheral blood. The source is a man at least 80 years old with active or convalescent COVID-19. CDR3s include the opening cysteine and the closing phenylalanine or tryptophan. The order of the fields is J gene, clone size, V gene, D gene, CDR3 DNA, CDR3 protein. A D gene is named only where the DNA matches it firmly. Only part of the rows carry a size: once, few, many, or a class if the clone is expanded.

TRBJ1-2	-	TRBV14	TRBD1	TGTGCCAGCAGCCTGGGACAGTACTATGGCTACACCTTC	CASSLGQYYGYTF
TRBJ2-1	-	TRBV29-1	TRBD2	TGCAGCGTAGGGCCCGGGGTAGCGGGAGTTGAGCAGTTCTTC	CSVGPGVAGVEQFF
TRBJ2-7	-	TRBV27	TRBD1	TGTGCCAGCAGTTTAAATGCCTGGGCTGGGACAGGGGCCTACGAGCAGTACTTC	CASSLNAWAGTGAYEQYF
TRBJ1-1	once	TRBV28	-	TGTGCCAGCAGTGTCGGTCTAACTGAAGCTTTCTTT	CASSVGLTEAFF
TRBJ2-3	once	TRBV29-1	-	TGCAGCGTTGGACTGGCAGATACGCAGTATTTT	CSVGLADTQYF
TRBJ1-1	-	TRBV27	TRBD1	TGTGCCAGCAGCTGGACCGGGACAGGGAGGTCTGAAGCTTTCTTT	CASSWTGTGRSEAFF
TRBJ2-1	-	TRBV4-1	-	TGCGCCAGCAGCCAAGATTGGCGGGAGCAGTTCTTC	CASSQDWREQFF
TRBJ2-1	-	TRBV7-9	-	TGTGCCAGCAGCTTGGGCGCGAGGGATGAGCAGTTCTTC	CASSLGARDEQFF
TRBJ1-6	-	TRBV28	-	TGTGCCAGCAGTTTAGTCGCAGGGAATTCACCCCTCCACTTT	CASSLVAGNSPLHF
TRBJ1-1	-	TRBV11-2	TRBD1	TGTGCCAGCAGACACGGACAGGGGAACACTGAAGCTTTCTTT	CASRHGQGNTEAFF
TRBJ2-7	-	TRBV19	-	TGTGCCGAACTTAGGCGGTCCTACGAGCAGTACTTC	CAELRRSYEQYF
TRBJ1-1	-	TRBV25-1	TRBD1	TGTGCCAGCAGACGACAGGGCGGCACTGAAGCTTTCTTT	CASRRQGGTEAFF
TRBJ2-1	-	TRBV7-2	TRBD2	TGTGCCAGCAGCTTAGTAGCGGGAGGGCCTTATGAGCAGTTCTTC	CASSLVAGGPYEQFF
TRBJ1-6	-	TRBV6-5	-	TGTGCCAGCAGGCGGGGAGACTCACCCCTCCACTTT	CASRRGDSPLHF
TRBJ2-3	-	TRBV9	-	TGTGCCAGCAGCTTCGGACAAAGCACAGATACGCAGTATTTT	CASSFGQSTDTQYF
TRBJ2-2	-	TRBV7-6	-	TGTGCCAGCAGCTGGGGAGAGGGGACAACAGACACCGGGGAGCTGTTTTTT	CASSWGEGTTDTGELFF
TRBJ1-2	few	TRBV11-2	TRBD1	TGTGCCAGCAGCTTAGTGGGGACAGGGGGAACTCCCACCTTC	CASSLVGTGGTPTF
TRBJ1-1	-	TRBV7-9	TRBD1	TGTGCCAGCAGCTACACAGGGGTAAACGCTGAAGCTTTCTTT	CASSYTGVNAEAFF
TRBJ1-2	-	TRBV10-3	TRBD1	TGTGCCATCAGTCGGGACAGCTATGGCTACACCTTC	CAISRDSYGYTF
TRBJ1-1	once	TRBV12-3/TRBV12-4	TRBD1	TGTGCCAGCAAGGGGACAGGTCCCACTGGGGCTTTCTTT	CASKGTGPTGAFF
TRBJ1-5	-	TRBV16	-	TGTGCCAGCAGCCGACAGACAGATCAGCCCCAGCATTTT	CASSRQTDQPQHF
TRBJ2-1	-	TRBV3-1/TRBV3-2	TRBD2	TGTGCCAGCAGCCAAGATTTGGCTAGCGGGAGGATTTACAATGAGCAGTTCTTC	CASSQDLASGRIYNEQFF
TRBJ1-2	-	TRBV5-1	TRBD1	TGCGCCAGCAGCGGGACAGTTTATGGCTACACCTTC	CASSGTVYGYTF
TRBJ2-1	-	TRBV5-1	TRBD2	TGCGCCAGCAGCGACCCGACTAGCGCTTACAATGAGCAGTTCTTC	CASSDPTSAYNEQFF
TRBJ2-3	-	TRBV15	-	TGTGCCACCAACTCCGGGCGGGGAGATACGCAGTATTTT	CATNSGRGDTQYF
TRBJ2-1	-	TRBV10-3	TRBD2	TGTGCCATCAGTGAACGGGCGGGAGGCACTTACAATGAGCAGTTCTTC	CAISERAGGTYNEQFF
TRBJ2-6	-	TRBV5-1	TRBD2	TGCGCCAGCAGCTCCAGACTAGCGGGAGTTTCTGGGGCCAACGTCCTGACTTTC	CASSSRLAGVSGANVLTF
TRBJ2-1	-	TRBV11-1	-	TGTGCCAGCAGCACCAGACAGGAGAGCTCCTACAATGAGCAGTTCTTC	CASSTRQESSYNEQFF
TRBJ2-1	-	TRBV5-5	-	TGTGCCAGCAGCTTTGAGGCAGAAACCTACAATGAGCAGTTCTTC	CASSFEAETYNEQFF
TRBJ2-7	-	TRBV5-1	TRBD2	TGCGCCAGCAGCTTGGTAGCGGGGGAGCTCGTCGAGCAGTACTTC	CASSLVAGELVEQYF
TRBJ1-6	-	TRBV19	TRBD1	TGTGCCAGTAGTATGGGACGGCAGGGGGCTGGTAATTCACCCCTCCACTTT	CASSMGRQGAGNSPLHF
TRBJ1-1	once	TRBV25-1	TRBD1	TGTGCCAGCAGTGAGACAGGGATCATGAACACTGAAGCTTTCTTT	CASSETGIMNTEAFF
TRBJ2-2	once	TRBV3-1/TRBV3-2	TRBD2	TGTGCCAGCAGCCAGGCTAGCGGACGGTCGCACACCGGGGAGCTGTTTTTT	CASSQASGRSHTGELFF
TRBJ1-6	-	TRBV10-3	-	TGTGCCATCAGTGAGTCGATTTCACAGTCCTATAATTCACCCCTCCACTTT	CAISESISQSYNSPLHF
TRBJ2-3	-	TRBV11-2	TRBD1	TGTGCCAGCAGCTTCGGGACAGCCAACACAGATACGCAGTATTTT	CASSFGTANTDTQYF
TRBJ2-3	-	TRBV28	-	TGTGCCAGCAGTTTATTCCCGGGACAAAGCACAGATACGCAGTATTTT	CASSLFPGQSTDTQYF
TRBJ2-3	-	TRBV10-1	-	TGCGCCAGCCCGGGGACAACCTACCCGCGGACAGATACGCAGTATTTT	CASPGTTYPRTDTQYF
TRBJ2-2	-	TRBV11-2	TRBD2	TGTGCCAGCAAAAAGCGGGGCACCGGGGAGCTGTTTTTT	CASKKRGTGELFF
TRBJ2-1	-	TRBV10-3	TRBD2	TGTGCCATCAGTGAGCTTGCGGGAGGGCCTGGTGAGCAGTTCTTC	CAISELAGGPGEQFF
TRBJ2-3	-	TRBV10-3	TRBD2	TGTGCCGTCAGCGTAGCGGGAAGCACAGATACGCAGTATTTT	CAVSVAGSTDTQYF
TRBJ2-6	few	TRBV30	TRBD2	TGTGCCTGGGGGAGGGTGGGGGCCAACGTCCTGACTTTC	CAWGRVGANVLTF